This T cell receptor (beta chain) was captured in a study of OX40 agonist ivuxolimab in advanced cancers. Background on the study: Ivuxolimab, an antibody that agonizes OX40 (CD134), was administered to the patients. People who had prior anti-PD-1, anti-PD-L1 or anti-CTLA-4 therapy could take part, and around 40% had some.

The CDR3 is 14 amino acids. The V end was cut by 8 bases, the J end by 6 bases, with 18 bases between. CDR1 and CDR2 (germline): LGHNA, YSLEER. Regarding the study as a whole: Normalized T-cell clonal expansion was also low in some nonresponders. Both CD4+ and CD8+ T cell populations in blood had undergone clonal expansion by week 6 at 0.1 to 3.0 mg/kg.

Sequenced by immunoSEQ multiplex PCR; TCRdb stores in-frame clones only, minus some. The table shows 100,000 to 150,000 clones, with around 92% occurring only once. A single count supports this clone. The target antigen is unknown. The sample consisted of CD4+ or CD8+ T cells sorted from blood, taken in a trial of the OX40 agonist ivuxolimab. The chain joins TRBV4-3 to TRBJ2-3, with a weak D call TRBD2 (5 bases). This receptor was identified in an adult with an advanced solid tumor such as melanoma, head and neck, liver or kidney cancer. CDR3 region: CASDHSRGGDTQYF. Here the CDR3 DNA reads TGCGCCAGCGATCATAGCCGGGGTGGGGATACGCAGTATTTT.